The rows below give T cell receptor beta chains drawn from one sample of a study of shared clonotypes between healthy human individuals. Clones were read by immunoSEQ multiplex PCR, and TCRdb kept only the in-frame ones, dropping some. This repertoire shows roughly 2.5 million clones, approximately 94% found once; its top ten account for roughly 0.14%. The sequenced sample consisted of naive CD4+ T cells sorted from blood. All receptors derive from a man younger than 35 in good health. CDR3s include the opening cysteine and the closing phenylalanine or tryptophan. D genes are given only for firm matches. Size is omitted from some rows. Given values are once, few, many or a class for expanded clones.

>TRBV6-1|TRBJ2-3|TRBD2|-
TGTGCCAGCAGTGAAGCGAGGTTAGCGGGAATATTCACAGATACGCAGTATTTT
CASSEARLAGIFTDTQYF
>TRBV10-3|TRBJ2-3|TRBD2|once
TGTGCCACTTATAGCGGGAGCACAGATACGCAGTATTTT
CATYSGSTDTQYF
>TRBV18|TRBJ1-2|TRBD1|once
TGTGCCAGCTCTCAGGGGGGGACTGAAATCTATGGCTACACCTTC
CASSQGGTEIYGYTF
>TRBV30|TRBJ2-7|-|-
TGTGCCTGGACTCCCGGACAGGCGGGAGAGCAGTACTTC
CAWTPGQAGEQYF
>TRBV11-3|TRBJ2-6|-|-
TGTGCCAGCGTTCCGGCCTCCAGCTCTGGGGCCAACGTCCTGACTTTC
CASVPASSSGANVLTF
>TRBV6-1|TRBJ2-7|-|-
TGTGCCAGCAGTGAAGCGTCGACGTACGAGCAGTACTTC
CASSEASTYEQYF
>TRBV5-1|TRBJ2-7|-|-
TGCGCCAGCAGCTTGGGTCAGTCCTACGAGCAGTACTTC
CASSLGQSYEQYF
>TRBV27|TRBJ1-2|-|-
TGTGCCAGCAGTACGGGGGGCTTACAAGCTAACTATAGCTACACCTTC
CASSTGGLQANYSYTF
>TRBV5-4|TRBJ1-4|-|-
TGTGCCAGCGCTAAAGGACCGAGTAATGAAAAACTGTTTTTT
CASAKGPSNEKLFF
>TRBV2|TRBJ1-1|TRBD1|-
TGTGCCAGCAGTGAAGCGATGACAGGGTGGGCTTTCTTT
CASSEAMTGWAFF
>TRBV19|TRBJ2-2|-|few
TGTGCCAGTAGTAATATCGGCCCCGGGGAGCTGTTTTTT
CASSNIGPGELFF
>TRBV7-2|TRBJ2-7|-|-
TGTGCCAGCAGCCGCGGACAAACCTCCTACGAGCAGTACTTC
CASSRGQTSYEQYF
>TRBV30|TRBJ1-6|-|-
TGTGCCTGGAGTGTGGGACTAGCACCCCTCCACTTT
CAWSVGLAPLHF
>TRBV5-6|TRBJ2-1|-|-
TGTGCCAGCAGCTTGCTACCGGGAGCTAATGAGCAGTTCTTC
CASSLLPGANEQFF
>TRBV5-1|TRBJ1-2|-|-
TGCGCCAGCAGCCCCGGGGTTGTAATGAACTATGGCTACACCTTC
CASSPGVVMNYGYTF
>TRBV18|TRBJ2-7|-|once
TGTGCCAGCTCACTGGGGATGAGGGACGAGCAGTACTTC
CASSLGMRDEQYF
>TRBV12-5|TRBJ1-2|-|-
TGTGCTAGTGGTTTGGTACGGGCAAACTATGGCTACACCTTC
CASGLVRANYGYTF
>TRBV30|TRBJ2-5|-|-
TGTGCCTGGACTCTATCCGAGACCCAGTACTTC
CAWTLSETQYF
>TRBV11-2|TRBJ2-3|-|-
TGTGCCAGCAGCTTTCAGGGCTCAGATACGCAGTATTTT
CASSFQGSDTQYF
>TRBV6-6|TRBJ2-7|TRBD2|-
TGTGCCAGCAGTTACTCGAATCCGGGAGGGCCGGGAGAGCAGTACTTC
CASSYSNPGGPGEQYF
>TRBV9|TRBJ1-2|-|-
TGTGCCAGCAGCATGGGGGGAGGTGGCTACACCTTC
CASSMGGGGYTF
>TRBV28|TRBJ2-7|TRBD2|-
TGTGCCAGCATTACTAGCGGGGGAAACGAGCAGTACTTC
CASITSGGNEQYF
>TRBV11-2|TRBJ2-3|-|-
TGTGCCAGCAGCTTAAGGGACCTCCTAGATACGCAGTATTTT
CASSLRDLLDTQYF
>TRBV10-3|TRBJ1-1|TRBD1|once
TGTGCCATCAGTGGCCGGGACAGGGGGTTGATGAACACTGAAGCTTTCTTT
CAISGRDRGLMNTEAFF
>TRBV28|TRBJ1-1|-|-
TGTGCCAGCAGTTCCCCGAGGGGGTGGAGGGATGAAGCTTTCTTT
CASSSPRGWRDEAFF
>TRBV5-1|TRBJ2-1|TRBD1|-
TGCGCCAGCAGCAGACAAGTCGGGACAGGGAACAATGAGCAGTTCTTC
CASSRQVGTGNNEQFF